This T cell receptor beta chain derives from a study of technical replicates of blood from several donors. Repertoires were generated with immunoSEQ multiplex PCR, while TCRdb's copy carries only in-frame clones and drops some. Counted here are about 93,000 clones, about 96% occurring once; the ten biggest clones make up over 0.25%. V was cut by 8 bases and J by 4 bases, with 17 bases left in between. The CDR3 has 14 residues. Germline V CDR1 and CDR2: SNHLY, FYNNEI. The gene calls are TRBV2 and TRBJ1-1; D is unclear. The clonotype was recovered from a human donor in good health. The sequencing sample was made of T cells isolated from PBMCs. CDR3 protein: CASAVEDDPTEAFF. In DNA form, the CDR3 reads TGTGCCAGCGCGGTTGAAGATGACCCCACTGAAGCTTTCTTT.